A single sample gave rise to the 21 T cell receptor beta chains below, sequenced in a study of regulatory T cells in long-lasting Graves disease (dated by TCRdb to the early 2020s). The sample's time point label, decoded: newly diagnosed GD, antithyroid drugs for less than 3 months. For both TCR sequencing and RNA sequencing, RNA was extracted from PBMCs in TRIzol. The library came from multiplex PCR. The instrument was an Illumina HiSeq 4000. TCR beta libraries were built with iRepertoire HTBI primers and Arm-PCR amplification of CDR3 regions. TCRdb applied fastp at Q25 and MiXCR to the public reads, then kept only in-frame beta chains. Each CDR3 protein gets just one entry, which takes the most common genes and DNA from the rows behind it. Here the sample has 420,000 or so distinct CDR3 sequences; about a sixth occur a single time. The top ten hold roughly 23% of the sample. The sample was also reused in another study, on T cells in Graves' hyperthyroidism and ophthalmopathy.

The specimen comprised peripheral blood mononuclear cells (PBMCs), sampled at new diagnosis, from a patient treated with antithyroid drugs. The source of these receptors is a young woman with Graves disease. Donor details come from another sample of the same person, matched by shared clones.

Many counts were recorded for this clonotype. The J gene is TRBJ1-1, the V gene TRBV30; 8 positions agree with TRBD1. The junction had 2 bases not matched to a gene; V was cut back by 0 bases and J by 2 bases. This CDR3 is built from 14 residues. In germline, CDR1 is GTSNPN, CDR2 SVGIG (reference sequence). The DNA for the CDR3 is TGTGCCTGGAGTGTAACAGGGGGAAACACTGAAGCTTTCTTT. Protein product: CAWSVTGGNTEAFF.

This clonotype appeared a few times. This sequence joins TRBV11-2 and TRBJ1-2; possible D gene TRBD1, 5 bases. Germline-derived CDR1 and CDR2 are SGHAT and FQNNGV. The CDR3 contains 16 residues. With 5 bases removed from V and 0 bases from J, the gap between germline ends came to 16 bases. CDR3 sequence: CASSPLDRGANYGYTF. CDR3 DNA sequence: TGTGCCAGCAGCCCCCTCGACAGAGGAGCTAACTATGGCTACACCTTC.

The table lists this clonotype with many counts. The rearrangement joins TRBV28 to TRBJ2-7, with TRBD2 identical over 7 bases. The germline V gene encodes CDR1 MDHEN and CDR2 SYDVKM. V lost 3 bases to trimming and J lost 3 bases; unmatched junction nucleotides: 5. The CDR3 spans 14 residues. The CDR3 region has the DNA TGTGCCAGCAGTTTTGGCGGGAGAGTCTACGAGCAGTACTTC. Its protein product is CASSFGGRVYEQYF.

The genes are TRBV9 and TRBJ2-2; D not certain. CDR3 size: 15 residues. Looked up from germline, CDR1 is SGDLS and CDR2 is YYNGEE. V was pared by 4 bases and J by 0 bases, with 10 bases between. CDR3 in DNA: TGTGCCAGCAGCTCACTGACCACGAACACCGGGGAGCTGTTTTTT. Its translation: CASSSLTTNTGELFF.

This clonotype was observed at least ten times. The CDR3: CSARANGYNEQFF. CDR3 DNA sequence: TGCAGTGCTAGAGCTAACGGTTACAATGAGCAGTTCTTC. The chain combines TRBV20-1 with TRBJ2-1; D not resolved. Germline V gives CDR1 DFQATT, CDR2 SNEGSKA (reference sequence). The CDR3 length is 13 residues. The V gene lost 1 base and the J gene lost 4 bases, with 8 bases spanning the gap.

The rearrangement links TRBV9 to TRBJ2-3, with 11 bases lining up with TRBD2. The germline V gene encodes CDR1 SGDLS and CDR2 YYNGEE. The ends lost 4 bases at V and 1 base at J; junction bases unmatched: 8. There are 17 residues in the CDR3. In DNA, the CDR3 is TGTGCCAGCAGCCCTTTGACTAGCGGGGCTGGCACAGATACGCAGTATTTT. Its protein product is CASSPLTSGAGTDTQYF.

In this sample, this clonotype turned up many times. This chain connects TRBV18 to TRBJ2-5; D is ambiguous. Germline V gene lookup returns CDR1 KGHSH and CDR2 LQKENI. The V end was cut by 4 bases, the J end by 2 bases, with 14 bases between. This CDR3 region has 15 residues. CDR3: CASSRGLPGQETQYF. The CDR3 bases are TGTGCCAGCTCACGGGGTCTGCCAGGACAAGAGACCCAGTACTTC.

This clonotype has at least ten counts. The chain has TRBV29-1 and TRBJ2-5; D remains ambiguous. Germline V gives CDR1 SQVTM, CDR2 ANQGSEA. Trimming left V 4 bases short and J 1 base short, with 19 bases between. This CDR3 spans 16 amino acids. DNA of the CDR3: TGCAGCGTTGGTGGAACCGATCTTGGCCTCCAAGAGACCCAGTACTTC. Its translation is CSVGGTDLGLQETQYF.

Only a few counts were recorded for this clonotype. V is TRBV7-9 and J is TRBJ2-3, with TRBD2 matching 10 bases. V lost 4 bases and J lost 3; bases outside the gene matches: 10. The germline gives CDR1 SEHNR, CDR2 FQNEAQ (reference sequence). The CDR3 has 17 residues. CDR3 region: CASSSPQLAGITDTQYF. CDR3 nucleotide sequence: TGTGCCAGCAGCTCCCCCCAACTAGCGGGAATTACAGATACGCAGTATTTT.

This clonotype was counted many times. The J gene is TRBJ2-7, the V gene TRBV7-2; the D gene could be TRBD1 or TRBD2 (5 bases each). This CDR3 region has 14 residues. The germline V gene has CDR1 SGHTA and CDR2 FQGNSA. The V end lost 6 bases, the J end lost 0 bases, and 12 bases lay between the germline ends. The CDR3 sequence: CASSRPGSSYEQYF. CDR3 bases: TGTGCCAGCAGTCGTCCAGGGAGCTCCTACGAGCAGTACTTC.

In its sample, this clonotype was seen a few times. The V gene is TRBV10-3, the J gene TRBJ2-1; D tentatively reads TRBD1 or TRBD2 (5 bases each). This CDR3 has 14 residues. Trimming shortened V by 6 bases and J by 3 bases, and 12 bases separated the two germline ends. Per germline, CDR1 ENHRY and CDR2 SYGVKD. The CDR3 DNA is TGTGCCATCAGAAACCGGGACGACTACAATGAGCAGTTCTTC. It is translated as CAIRNRDDYNEQFF.

This clonotype was seen ten or more times. This chain joins TRBV7-2 and TRBJ1-1; D unclear. The V end was cut by 4 bases, the J end by 4 bases, with 10 bases between. The germline V gene encodes CDR1 SGHTA and CDR2 FQGNSA. The CDR3 loop spans 13 amino acids. CDR3 coding DNA: TGTGCCAGCAGCTCGGACCGGGGCACTGAAGCTTTCTTT. Residues: CASSSDRGTEAFF.

This clonotype showed up many times. The rearrangement links TRBV6-1 to TRBJ1-5, with 7 bases identical to TRBD1. After removal of 2 bases from V and 7 bases from J, the junction contained 5 bases not matched to a gene. The CDR3 spans 14 residues. Looked up from germline, CDR1 is MNHNS and CDR2 is SASEGT. The CDR3 DNA follows: TGTGCCAGCAGTGAACAGGGGGGGAAACAGCCCCAGCATTTT. It encodes CASSEQGGKQPQHF.

There are many counts of this clonotype. The chain has TRBV28 and TRBJ2-1; maybe TRBD1 (7 bases). The CDR3 is 15 residues long. V was trimmed by 0 bases and J by 4 bases, leaving 10 bases between them. Germline V lookup: CDR1 MDHEN, CDR2 SYDVKM. As DNA, the CDR3 is TGTGCCAGCAGTTTATGGGCGGGACAGTACAATGAGCAGTTCTTC. The encoded protein is CASSLWAGQYNEQFF.

This clonotype was seen only a few times. The gene calls are TRBV5-1 and TRBJ1-2, with D maybe TRBD1 (6 bases). CDR1 and CDR2 from the germline V gene are SGHRS and YFSETQ. The CDR3 length is 14 residues. The V end was cut by 5 bases, the J end by 2 bases, with 13 bases between. Here the CDR3 reads CASRNRAGNYGYTF. CDR3 nucleotides: TGCGCCAGCAGAAACAGGGCGGGGAACTATGGCTACACCTTC.

This clonotype was counted a few times. V is TRBV6-2 or TRBV6-3 and J is TRBJ2-2; D uncertain. Germline V gene data show CDR1 as MNHEY and CDR2 as SVGEGT. Trimming pared 11 bases from V and 4 bases from J, leaving 11 bases between. The CDR3 has 12 residues. The CDR3 DNA is TGTGCCTCGGGCTGGGGCACCGGGGAGCTGTTTTTT. This codes for CASGWGTGELFF.

The V gene is TRBV7-9, the J gene TRBJ1-1, with TRBD1 matching over 8 bases. Trimming took 1 base from V and 3 from J; bases not matched to a gene: 4. CDR1 is SEHNR, CDR2 FQNEAQ, per germline (reference sequence). The CDR3 is 15 residues long. The CDR3 coding sequence is TGTGCCAGCAGCTTAGATACAGGGGGACACACTGAAGCTTTCTTT. It encodes CASSLDTGGHTEAFF.

This clonotype showed up many times. The chain recombines TRBV7-9 with TRBJ1-4; 10 bases fit TRBD1. The CDR3 extends over 14 amino acids. Germline lookup yields CDR1 SEHNR and CDR2 FQNEAQ (reference sequence). J lost 8 bases, V lost 5 bases, and 5 bases had no gene match. CDR3 DNA sequence: TGTGCCAGCAGCGACAGGGGGCGCAACGAAAAACTGTTTTTT. It is translated as CASSDRGRNEKLFF.

This clonotype was counted at least ten times. The V and J genes are TRBV12-3 or TRBV12-4 and TRBJ1-6; D ambiguous. Trimming shortened V by 6 bases and J by 8 bases, and 14 bases separated the two germline ends. CDR3 size: 14 residues. CDR3 region: CASSRGQDHSPLHF. The CDR3 DNA is TGTGCCAGCAGCCGCGGGCAGGATCATTCACCCCTCCACTTT.

The chain employs TRBV10-3 and TRBJ2-5, with D perhaps matching TRBD1 (5 bases). Trimming shortened V by 3 bases and J by 2 bases, and 16 bases separated the two germline ends. In germline, CDR1 is ENHRY, CDR2 SYGVKD. This CDR3 is 16 amino acids long. CDR3 in amino acids: CAISEGAVDPQETQYF. The CDR3 DNA follows: TGTGCCATCAGTGAAGGGGCCGTGGACCCGCAAGAGACCCAGTACTTC.

Points on this clonotype: This may be a read error: a much more frequent sequence differs by one nucleotide. The genes are TRBV5-6 and TRBJ2-5; 9 bases fit TRBD2. The J call may be in error: the DNA end matches TRBJ2-1 better. CDR3 length equals 17 residues. Germline-derived CDR1 and CDR2 are SGHDT and YYEEEE. The CDR3 is CASSGWTSDFTYDEQFF. The CDR3 DNA reads TGTGCCAGCAGCGGATGGACTAGCGATTTTACATATGATGAGCAGTTCTTC.